This T cell receptor beta chain was found in a study of blood T cell repertoires in COVID-19. Study at large: From the United States, Italy and Spain came samples of acute and convalescent COVID-19. T cells, B-cell-depleted T cells, or PBMCs supplied cDNA or gDNA.

Participants reported their clinical history, and cohort assignment relied on those reports. In the source study's methods: Reference gene primers were amplified, and this amplification served to estimate nucleated cell counts. Using immunoSEQ multiplex PCR, the repertoire was profiled, and TCRdb retains in-frame clones only, with some absent. D and trimming were read from the DNA, whereas the V and J calls and clone size are those reported in that table. The sample consists of 300,000 to 350,000 clones, 88% of them appearing once. Trimming cost V 10 bases and J 4 bases; bases outside gene matches: 8. The CDR3 covers 13 residues.

Sequences were obtained from PBMCs or T cells enriched from blood (not recorded which). This sequence was found in a woman aged 25 to 39 who had been exposed to COVID-19. This chain links TRBV23-1 with TRBJ2-7; 9 nucleotides match TRBD1. TRBV23-1 is assigned to the ORF class and has an uncertain function. CDR3 sequence: CATKTGGNYEQYF. CDR3 bases: TGCGCCACAAAGACAGGGGGTAATTACGAGCAGTACTTC.